This entry is about one TCR beta chain. This entry comes from a study of blood T cell repertoires in COVID-19. This CDR3 spans 18 amino acids. CDR1 and CDR2 from the germline V gene are SEHNR and FQNEAQ (reference sequence). Trimming cost V 1 base and J 1 base; bases outside gene matches: 8. Produced via immunoSEQ multiplex PCR; TCRdb's table is partial and in-frame only. The sample lists around 330,000 clones; about 91% were seen once. Material for sequencing was PBMCs or T cells enriched from blood (not recorded which). The V gene is TRBV7-9, the J gene TRBJ2-2; 8 nucleotides line up with TRBD2. This sequence originates from a woman in her 40s who had recovered from COVID-19. The CDR3 loop is CASSLDQGLAGNTGELFF. The CDR3 DNA follows: TGTGCCAGCAGCTTAGATCAAGGGCTAGCGGGGAACACCGGGGAGCTGTTTTTT.